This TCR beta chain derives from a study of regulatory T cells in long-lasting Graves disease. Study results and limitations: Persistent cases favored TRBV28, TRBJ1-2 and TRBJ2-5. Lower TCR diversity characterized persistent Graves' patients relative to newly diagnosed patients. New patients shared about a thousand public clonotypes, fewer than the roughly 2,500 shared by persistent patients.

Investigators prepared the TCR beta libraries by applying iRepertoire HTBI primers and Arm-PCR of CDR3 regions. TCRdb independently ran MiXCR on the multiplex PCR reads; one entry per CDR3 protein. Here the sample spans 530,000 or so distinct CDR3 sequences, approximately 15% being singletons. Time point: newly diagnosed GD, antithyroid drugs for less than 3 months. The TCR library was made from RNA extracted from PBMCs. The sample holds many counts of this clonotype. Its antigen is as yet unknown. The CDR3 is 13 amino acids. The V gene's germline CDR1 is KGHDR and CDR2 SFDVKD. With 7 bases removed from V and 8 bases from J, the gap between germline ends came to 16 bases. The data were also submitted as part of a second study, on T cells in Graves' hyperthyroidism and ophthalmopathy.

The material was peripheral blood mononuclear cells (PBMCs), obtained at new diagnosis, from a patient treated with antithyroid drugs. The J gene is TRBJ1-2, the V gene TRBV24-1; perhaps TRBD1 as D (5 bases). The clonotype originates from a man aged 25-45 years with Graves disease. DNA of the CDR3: TGTGCCACCAGCACCGTAGGGGCGAGAGGCTACACCTTC. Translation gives CATSTVGARGYTF.